These 17 T cell receptor beta chains were all obtained from the same sample, sequenced in a study of neurological immune-mediated disorders. Time point reported: longitudinal time-point 1 (baseline). TCRdb processed the 5' RACE reads anew with MiXCR; each CDR3 protein has one entry. The sample holds about 71,000 distinct CDR3 sequences, approximately 10% seen once. The source material was PBMCs. The receptor source for this set is a man aged 25 to 40 in good health.

Ten or more counts support this clonotype. The gene calls are TRBV19 and TRBJ2-1, with D maybe TRBD2 (6 bases). The germline V and J ends were trimmed by 3 bases and 13 bases, with 19 bases remaining between them. CDR1 is LNHDA, CDR2 SQIVND, per germline (reference sequence). This CDR3 contains 14 residues. CDR3 in amino acids: CASSIGTSSQVQFF. The CDR3 region has the DNA TGTGCCAGTAGTATCGGAACTAGCTCCCAGGTTCAGTTCTTC.

This clonotype has a count of ten or more. The genes are TRBV3-1 and TRBJ2-5; D call uncertain. V was clipped by 0 bases and J by 2 bases, with 7 bases between them. This CDR3 has 14 residues. The germline V gene has CDR1 LGHDT and CDR2 YNNKEL (reference sequence). The CDR3 DNA is TGTGCCAGCAGCCAAGATCCGGCGCAAGAGACCCAGTACTTC. It encodes CASSQDPAQETQYF.

This clonotype was counted ten times or more. This chain joins TRBV27 and TRBJ1-1, with 7 nucleotides matching TRBD1. From germline, CDR1 is MNHEY and CDR2 SMNVEV (reference sequence). J lost 3 bases, V lost 5 bases, and 9 bases had no gene match. The CDR3 is made up of 15 amino acids. The CDR3 region is CASSPMTGFHTEAFF. The DNA for the CDR3 is TGTGCCAGCAGTCCGATGACAGGGTTTCACACTGAAGCTTTCTTT.

Remarks on this clonotype: A clone one base away is much larger, so this may be a read error. The genes are TRBV20-1 and TRBJ2-3; a possible D gene is TRBD2 (5 bases). The CDR3 length is 13 residues. Germline CDR1 DFQATT, CDR2 SNEGSKA (reference sequence). Trimming shortened V by 4 bases and J by 4 bases, and 12 bases separated the two germline ends. DNA of the CDR3: TGCAGTGCTACGAGAGGGATGGCAGATACGCAGTATTTT. It yields the protein CSATRGMADTQYF.

This clonotype was recorded at least ten times. This chain links TRBV27 with TRBJ2-2; D not resolved. V lost 2 bases and J 9 bases, leaving 16 bases between the germline ends. The germline V gene has CDR1 MNHEY and CDR2 SMNVEV (reference sequence). The CDR3 is 15 residues long. CDR3 residues: CASSLVPELYRELFF. The CDR3, as DNA: TGTGCCAGCAGTTTAGTGCCAGAACTCTACCGGGAGCTGTTTTTT.

This clonotype is judged medium-sized. The chain recombines TRBV10-1 with TRBJ2-2; the D is unclear. Per the germline V gene, CDR1 is WNHNN and CDR2 is SYGVQD (reference sequence). V was shortened by 2 bases and J by 0 bases, with 7 bases between the two germline ends. The CDR3 has 15 residues. The DNA for the CDR3 is TGCGCCAGCAGTGAGACTGTCACGAACACCGGGGAGCTGTTTTTT. Amino acid sequence: CASSETVTNTGELFF.

This clonotype was found many times. This chain connects TRBV5-1 to TRBJ2-1, with D perhaps matching TRBD1 or TRBD2 (5 bases each). CDR1 is SGHRS, CDR2 YFSETQ, per germline. V gave up 4 bases and J gave up 7 bases, with 24 bases separating them. The CDR3 has 17 amino acids. CDR3 sequence reads: CASSNKPGPDFFNEQFF. CDR3 bases: TGCGCCAGCAGCAACAAACCGGGACCAGATTTTTTTAATGAGCAGTTCTTC.

This clonotype was observed at least ten times. V is TRBV11-2 and J is TRBJ2-1, with 11 bases lining up with TRBD2. This CDR3 has 15 residues. V was pared by 4 bases and J by 3 bases, with 2 bases of the junction left unmatched. CDR1 and CDR2 (germline): SGHAT, FQNNGV. In DNA, the CDR3 is TGTGCCAGCAGCTGGGGACTAGCGGTCTACAATGAGCAGTTCTTC. Residues: CASSWGLAVYNEQFF.

This clonotype appeared many times. This chain uses TRBV6-1 with TRBJ1-4, with D unclear. The germline V gene has CDR1 MNHNS and CDR2 SASEGT. Trimming took 5 bases from V and 7 from J, leaving 5 bases between them. CDR3 size: 11 residues. CDR3 nucleotides: TGTGCCAGCAGTCTAATTGAAAAACTGTTTTTT. Protein sequence: CASSLIEKLFF.

Ten or more counts support this clonotype. The chain joins TRBV5-1 to TRBJ2-7; 9 bases are shared with TRBD1. From germline, CDR1 is SGHRS and CDR2 YFSETQ. The CDR3 sequence is 15 residues long. Unmatched junction bases numbered 6, after V lost 0 bases and J lost 5 bases. The CDR3 nucleotides read TGCGCCAGCAGCTTGGCACCGGGACAGGGCCACGAGCAGTACTTC. It specifies CASSLAPGQGHEQYF.

In its sample, this clonotype was seen many times. The chain recombines TRBV20-1 with TRBJ2-3; D call uncertain. This CDR3 has 11 residues. The V gene lost 1 base and the J gene lost 6 bases, with 5 bases spanning the gap. CDR1 and CDR2 (germline): DFQATT, SNEGSKA (reference sequence). The CDR3 sequence: CSARATDTQYF. The CDR3 DNA follows: TGCAGTGCTAGAGCAACCGATACGCAGTATTTT.

In its sample, this clonotype was seen many times. The chain employs TRBV27 and TRBJ2-7; the D gene is possibly TRBD1 (6 bases). The V gene lost 5 bases and the J gene lost 0 bases, with 14 bases spanning the gap. Looked up from germline, CDR1 is MNHEY and CDR2 is SMNVEV (reference sequence). This CDR3 comprises 15 residues. DNA for the CDR3: TGTGCCAGCAGTCCGACCCGGACAGACTCCTACGAGCAGTACTTC. This gives the protein CASSPTRTDSYEQYF.

This clonotype was counted many times. The chain combines TRBV2 with TRBJ2-5; 9 bases line up with TRBD2. The CDR3 length is 17 residues. Germline V gene data show CDR1 as SNHLY and CDR2 as FYNNEI. After removal of 4 bases from V and 5 bases from J, the junction contained 14 bases not matched to a gene. The CDR3 is CASSGPRWREGSETQYF. The CDR3 DNA is TGTGCCAGCAGTGGACCTAGGTGGCGGGAGGGAAGTGAGACCCAGTACTTC.

There are many counts of this clonotype. V is TRBV20-1 and J is TRBJ2-1; tentatively, D is TRBD1 or TRBD2 (6 bases each). The length of the CDR3 is 17 residues. Germline V gives CDR1 DFQATT, CDR2 SNEGSKA (reference sequence). As DNA, the CDR3 is TGCAGCGCTGACGGGAGTGCTGGGACAACTTCCTACAATGAGCAGTTCTTC. It yields the protein CSADGSAGTTSYNEQFF.

On this clonotype: A read error may explain this, as a much larger clone is one base away. The V call is TRBV24-1, the J call TRBJ2-5; 9 positions agree with TRBD2. The CDR3 has 16 amino acids. The trim removed 0 bases at V and 5 bases at J, leaving 6 bases unmatched. Germline V CDR1 and CDR2: KGHDR, SFDVKD. Here the CDR3 reads CATSDLGTSWMETQYF. CDR3 DNA: TGTGCCACCAGTGATTTGGGGACTAGCTGGATGGAGACCCAGTACTTC.

This clonotype was observed many times. The chain uses TRBV7-7 and TRBJ2-7; D tentatively fits TRBD1 or TRBD2 (5 bases each). Germline-derived CDR1 and CDR2 are SSHAT and FNYEAQ (reference sequence). V gave up 5 bases and J gave up 2 bases, with 10 bases separating them. This CDR3 has 13 residues. The CDR3 bases are TGTGCCAGCAGCGAAGGGACGCCCTACGAGCAGTACTTC. Its translation: CASSEGTPYEQYF.

This clonotype was counted at least ten times. This chain joins TRBV5-5 and TRBJ2-1; no clear D. This CDR3 spans 14 amino acids. The ends were cut back, 4 bases at V and 3 bases at J, with 11 bases in the middle. Germline-derived CDR1 and CDR2 are SGHKS and YYEKEE (reference sequence). As DNA, the CDR3 is TGTGCCAGCAGCGGGTCCCTAGGCTACAATGAGCAGTTCTTC. Translating it yields CASSGSLGYNEQFF.